This entry concerns a single T cell receptor (beta chain). This sample is drawn from a study of T cell responses to AZD1222 COVID-19 vaccine. Only in-frame clones appear in the TCRdb table, and some are missing; sequencing was by immunoSEQ multiplex PCR. The data contain around 76,000 clones, around 84% of them singletons. Germline V gene lookup returns CDR1 PRHDT and CDR2 FYEKMQ (reference sequence). There are 14 residues in the CDR3. V was clipped by 5 bases and J by 0 bases, with 10 bases between them. The chain couples TRBV13 to TRBJ1-1, with D unclear. Sequencing was performed on peripheral blood, taken on day 0 of AZD1222 vaccination. The TCR was taken from an adult in good health. In DNA form, the CDR3 reads TGTGCCAGCAGCCCGAGGGTCATGAACACTGAAGCTTTCTTT. This translates into CASSPRVMNTEAFF. Full variable domain (outside the CDR3, taken from reference TRBV13 and TRBJ1-1): AAGVIQSPRHLIKEKRETATLKCYPIPRHDTVYWYQQGPGQDPQFLISFYEKMQSDKGSIPDRFSAQQFSDYHSELNMSSLELGDSALYFCASSPRVMNTEAFFGQGTRLTVV.